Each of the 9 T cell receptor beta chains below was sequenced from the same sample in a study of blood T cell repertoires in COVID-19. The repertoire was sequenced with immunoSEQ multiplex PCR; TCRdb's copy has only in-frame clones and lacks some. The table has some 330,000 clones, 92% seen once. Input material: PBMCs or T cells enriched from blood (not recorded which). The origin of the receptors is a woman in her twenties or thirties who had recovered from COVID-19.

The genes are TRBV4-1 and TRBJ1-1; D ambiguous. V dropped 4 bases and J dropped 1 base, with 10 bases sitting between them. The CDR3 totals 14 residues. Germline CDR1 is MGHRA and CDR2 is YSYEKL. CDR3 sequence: CASSLLSGNTEAFF. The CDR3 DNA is TGCGCCAGCAGCCTCCTAAGTGGGAACACTGAAGCTTTCTTT.

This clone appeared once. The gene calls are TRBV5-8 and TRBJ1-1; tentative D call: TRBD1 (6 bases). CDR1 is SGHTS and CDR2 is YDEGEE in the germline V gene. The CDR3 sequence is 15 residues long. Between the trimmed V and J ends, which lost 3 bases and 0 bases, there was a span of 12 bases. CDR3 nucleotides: TGTGCCAGCAGCTGGGGGACAACCATGAACACTGAAGCTTTCTTT. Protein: CASSWGTTMNTEAFF.

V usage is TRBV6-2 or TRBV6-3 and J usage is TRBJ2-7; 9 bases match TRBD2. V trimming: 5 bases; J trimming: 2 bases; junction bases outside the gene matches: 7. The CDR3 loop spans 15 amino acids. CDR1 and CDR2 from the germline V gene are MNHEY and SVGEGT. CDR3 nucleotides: TGTGCCAGCAGTAGAATAGCGGGAGTACCCTACGAGCAGTACTTC. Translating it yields CASSRIAGVPYEQYF.

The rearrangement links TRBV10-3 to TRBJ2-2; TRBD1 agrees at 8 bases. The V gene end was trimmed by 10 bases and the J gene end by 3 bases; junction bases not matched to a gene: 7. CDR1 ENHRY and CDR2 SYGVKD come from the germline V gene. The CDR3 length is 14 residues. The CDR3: CATTQGVDTGELFF. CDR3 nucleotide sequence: TGTGCCACCACACAGGGGGTTGACACCGGGGAGCTGTTTTTT.

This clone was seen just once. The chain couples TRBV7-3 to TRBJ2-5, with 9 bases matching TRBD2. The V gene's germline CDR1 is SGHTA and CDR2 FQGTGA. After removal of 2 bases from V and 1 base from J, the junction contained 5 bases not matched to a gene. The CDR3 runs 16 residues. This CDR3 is CASSLHPAGGQETQYF. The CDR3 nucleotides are TGTGCCAGCAGCTTACACCCAGCGGGGGGCCAAGAGACCCAGTACTTC.

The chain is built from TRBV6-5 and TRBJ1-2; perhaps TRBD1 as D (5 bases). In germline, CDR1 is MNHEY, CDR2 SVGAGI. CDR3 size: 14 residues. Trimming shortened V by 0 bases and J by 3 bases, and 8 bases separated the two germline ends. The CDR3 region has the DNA TGTGCCAGCAGTTACTCAGCGGGACACTATGGCTACACCTTC. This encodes CASSYSAGHYGYTF.

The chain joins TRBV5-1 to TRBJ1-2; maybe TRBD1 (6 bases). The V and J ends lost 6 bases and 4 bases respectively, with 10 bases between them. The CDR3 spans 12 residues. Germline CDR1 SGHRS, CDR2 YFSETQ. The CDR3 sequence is CASKDSGYGYTF. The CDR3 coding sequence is TGCGCCAGCAAGGACAGTGGCTATGGCTACACCTTC.

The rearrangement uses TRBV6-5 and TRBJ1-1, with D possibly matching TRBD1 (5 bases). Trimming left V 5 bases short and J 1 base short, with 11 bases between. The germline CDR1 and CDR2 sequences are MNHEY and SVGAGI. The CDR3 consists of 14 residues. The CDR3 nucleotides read TGTGCCAGCAGTAAGACAGAAAGGAACACTGAAGCTTTCTTT. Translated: CASSKTERNTEAFF.

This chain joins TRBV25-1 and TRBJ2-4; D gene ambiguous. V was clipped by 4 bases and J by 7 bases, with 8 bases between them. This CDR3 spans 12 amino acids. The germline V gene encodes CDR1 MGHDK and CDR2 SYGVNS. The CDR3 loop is CASSARRNIQYF. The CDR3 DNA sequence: TGTGCCAGCAGTGCCCGCAGGAACATTCAGTACTTC.